The rows below give T cell receptor beta chains drawn from one sample of a study of T cells after yellow fever vaccination. TCRdb used MiXCR to reprocess the 5' RACE reads, holding one entry per CDR3 protein. The profile covers about 580,000 distinct CDR3 sequences, with 17% appearing a single time and around a sixth taken by the ten largest. The specimen was PBMCs, collected about 5 days after the first yellow fever vaccination. These receptors were collected from a man between 18 and 35 years old who received the YFV17D yellow fever vaccine. CDR3s include the opening cysteine and the closing phenylalanine or tryptophan. D genes are given only for firm matches.

d_call	cdr3_length	v_call	j_call	cdr3_aa
NA	14	TRBV4-1	TRBJ2-2	CASSQVTAVGELFF
TRBD1	15	TRBV5-4	TRBJ2-2	CASSMGQSFTGELFF
NA	12	TRBV12-3/TRBV12-4	TRBJ2-7	CASSLQGYEQYF
NA	12	TRBV5-5	TRBJ2-3	CASEEGPDTQYF
TRBD2	19	TRBV12-3/TRBV12-4	TRBJ2-3	CASSPPTSGGSTRADTQYF
TRBD2	15	TRBV4-2	TRBJ2-7	CASSQETTSGYEQYF
NA	14	TRBV29-1	TRBJ2-5	CSANIIAERETQYF
TRBD1	14	TRBV9	TRBJ1-2	CASSGDRGLPCYTF
NA	14	TRBV5-6	TRBJ1-4	CASSFKGTNEKLFF
NA	14	TRBV18	TRBJ2-5	CASKLDRGWETQYF
NA	17	TRBV3-1	TRBJ2-5	CASSQLREPEGGETQYF
TRBD2	15	TRBV6-5	TRBJ2-7	CASSSTSGPSYEQYF
TRBD2	18	TRBV27	TRBJ2-1	CATYRLAGGLSSYNEQFF
TRBD2	15	TRBV7-9	TRBJ2-7	CASSLPLAGVYEQYF
TRBD2	17	TRBV5-1	TRBJ2-3	CASSLGLAGASTDTQYF
NA	12	TRBV28	TRBJ1-1	CATTNVGPEAFF
NA	14	TRBV24-1	TRBJ2-3	CATSDPRTADTQYF
NA	17	TRBV12-3/TRBV12-4	TRBJ1-2	CASSPLPGRMTNYGYTF
TRBD1	13	TRBV29-1	TRBJ1-4	CSCQGQPNEKLFF
NA	16	TRBV6-5	TRBJ2-5	CASSYSLSQGRETQYF
NA	16	TRBV5-1	TRBJ2-3	CASSFTSQSSTDTQYF
NA	15	TRBV11-2	TRBJ1-1	CASSLVGGMNTEAFF
TRBD1	15	TRBV7-9	TRBJ1-6	CASSPRTGADSPLHF
NA	13	TRBV12-3/TRBV12-4	TRBJ1-5	CASGGGPNQPQHF
NA	14	TRBV7-2	TRBJ2-5	CASSLGPRGETQYF
NA	15	TRBV10-3	TRBJ2-1	CAISESGSFYNEQFF
TRBD2	16	TRBV4-1	TRBJ2-2	CASSQLAGGNTGELFF
NA	14	TRBV6-1	TRBJ2-7	CASSPEGGRVEQYF
TRBD1	13	TRBV6-2/TRBV6-3	TRBJ2-1	CASNSEGQGKLVF
TRBD2	15	TRBV9	TRBJ2-2	CASSLAGGSTGELFF
NA	15	TRBV7-9	TRBJ1-4	CASSLGGGTHEKLFF
NA	12	TRBV6-6	TRBJ1-5	CASNEGNQPQHF
NA	18	TRBV6-1	TRBJ2-3	CASGLRRDPKSSTDTQYF